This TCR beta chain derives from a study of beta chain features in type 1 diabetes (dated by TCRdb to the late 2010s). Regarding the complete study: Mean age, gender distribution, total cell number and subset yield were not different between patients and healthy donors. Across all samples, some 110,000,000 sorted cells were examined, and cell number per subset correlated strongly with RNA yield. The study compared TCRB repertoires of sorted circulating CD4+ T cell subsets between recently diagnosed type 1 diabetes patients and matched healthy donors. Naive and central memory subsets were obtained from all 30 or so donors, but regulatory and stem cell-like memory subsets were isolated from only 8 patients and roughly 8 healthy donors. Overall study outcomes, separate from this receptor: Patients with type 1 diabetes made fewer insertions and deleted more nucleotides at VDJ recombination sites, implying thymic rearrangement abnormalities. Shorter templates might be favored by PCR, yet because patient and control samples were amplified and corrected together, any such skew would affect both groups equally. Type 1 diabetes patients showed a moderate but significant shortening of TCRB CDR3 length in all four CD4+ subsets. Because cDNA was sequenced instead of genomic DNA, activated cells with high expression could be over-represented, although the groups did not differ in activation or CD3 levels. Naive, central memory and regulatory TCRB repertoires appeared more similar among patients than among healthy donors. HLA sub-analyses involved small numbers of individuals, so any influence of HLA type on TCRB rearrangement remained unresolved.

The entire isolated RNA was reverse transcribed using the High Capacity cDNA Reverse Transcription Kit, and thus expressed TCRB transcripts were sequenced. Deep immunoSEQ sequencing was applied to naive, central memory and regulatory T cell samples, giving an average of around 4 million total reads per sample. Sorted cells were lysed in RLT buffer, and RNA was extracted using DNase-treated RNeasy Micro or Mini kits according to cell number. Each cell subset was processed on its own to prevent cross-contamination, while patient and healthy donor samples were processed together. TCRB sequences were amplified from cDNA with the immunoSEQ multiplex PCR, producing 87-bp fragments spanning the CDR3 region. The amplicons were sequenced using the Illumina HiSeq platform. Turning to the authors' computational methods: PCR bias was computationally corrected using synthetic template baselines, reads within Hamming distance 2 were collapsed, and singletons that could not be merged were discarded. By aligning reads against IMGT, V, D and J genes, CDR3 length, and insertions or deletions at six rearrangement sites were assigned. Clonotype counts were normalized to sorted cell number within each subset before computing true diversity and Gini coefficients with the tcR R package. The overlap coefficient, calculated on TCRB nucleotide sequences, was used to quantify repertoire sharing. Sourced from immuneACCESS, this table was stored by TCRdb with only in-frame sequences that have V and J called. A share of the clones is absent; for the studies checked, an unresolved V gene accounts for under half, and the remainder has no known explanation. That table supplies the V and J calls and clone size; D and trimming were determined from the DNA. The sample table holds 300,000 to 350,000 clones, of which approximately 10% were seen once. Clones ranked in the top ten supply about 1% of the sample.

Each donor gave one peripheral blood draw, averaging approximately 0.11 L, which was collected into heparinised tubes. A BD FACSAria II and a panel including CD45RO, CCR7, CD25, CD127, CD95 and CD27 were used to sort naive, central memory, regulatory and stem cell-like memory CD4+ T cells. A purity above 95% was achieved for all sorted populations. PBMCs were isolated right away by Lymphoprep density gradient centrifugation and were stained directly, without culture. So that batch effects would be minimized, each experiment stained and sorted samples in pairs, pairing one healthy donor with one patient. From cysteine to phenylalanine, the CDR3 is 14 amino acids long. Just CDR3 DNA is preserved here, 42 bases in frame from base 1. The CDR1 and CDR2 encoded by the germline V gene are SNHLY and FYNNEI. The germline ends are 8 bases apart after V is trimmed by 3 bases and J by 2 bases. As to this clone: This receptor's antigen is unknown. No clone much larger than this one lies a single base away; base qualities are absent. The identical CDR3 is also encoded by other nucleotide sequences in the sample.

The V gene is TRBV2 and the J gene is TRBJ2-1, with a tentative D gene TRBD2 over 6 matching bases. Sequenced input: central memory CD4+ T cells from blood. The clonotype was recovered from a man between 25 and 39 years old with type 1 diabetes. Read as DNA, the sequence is TGTGCCAGCAGTGAGGGGGGAACCTACAATGAGCAGTTCTTC. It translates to CASSEGGTYNEQFF.